This entry is about one TCR beta chain. What it binds is unknown. This sample is part of a study of CD8 T cells in ankylosing spondylitis. Study-level results: Ankylosing spondylitis blood appeared to carry a characteristic TCR beta motif of seven to nine highly homologous variants.

CDR3 length equals 15 residues. Germline CDR1 and CDR2: SGDLS and YYNGEE. With 2 bases removed from V and 0 bases from J, the gap between germline ends came to 9 bases. Using its own MiXCR run on the 5' RACE reads, TCRdb lists one record per CDR3 protein. In the table there are some 140,000 distinct CDR3 sequences, roughly a sixth of which are singletons. The sample taken for sequencing was blood, either unsorted or a sorted T cell fraction (not recorded which). The chain combines TRBV9 with TRBJ1-3; no clear D. The sequence came from a male donor with ankylosing spondylitis. CDR3 in amino acids: CASSVGRSSGNTIYF. CDR3 nucleotide sequence: TGTGCCAGCAGCGTCGGCCGGAGCTCTGGAAACACCATATATTTT.